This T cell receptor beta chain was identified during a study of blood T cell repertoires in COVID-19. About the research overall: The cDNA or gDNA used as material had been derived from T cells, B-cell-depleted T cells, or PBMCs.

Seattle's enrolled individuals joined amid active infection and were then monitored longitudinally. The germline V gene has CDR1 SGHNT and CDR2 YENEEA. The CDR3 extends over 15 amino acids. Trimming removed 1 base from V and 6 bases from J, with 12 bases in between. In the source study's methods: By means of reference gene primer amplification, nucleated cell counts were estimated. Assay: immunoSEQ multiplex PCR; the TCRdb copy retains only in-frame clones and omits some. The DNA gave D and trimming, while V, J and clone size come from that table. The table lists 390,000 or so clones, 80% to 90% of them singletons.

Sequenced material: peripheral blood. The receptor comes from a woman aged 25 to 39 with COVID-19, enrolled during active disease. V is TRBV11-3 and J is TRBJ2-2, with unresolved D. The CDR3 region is CASSLAEASPGELFF. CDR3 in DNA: TGTGCCAGCAGCTTAGCCGAGGCCTCCCCCGGGGAGCTGTTTTTT.